These 32 T cell receptor beta chains were all obtained from the same sample, sequenced in a study of T cell changes during pregnancy in multiple sclerosis. The method was immunoSEQ multiplex PCR; TCRdb's version includes in-frame clones alone and lacks a portion of them. Here the sample spans roughly 53,000 clones, roughly 90% being singletons. The sequenced sample was CD8+ T cells from peripheral blood mononuclear cells, obtained before pregnancy. The receptors were sampled from a female donor with multiple sclerosis, enrolled in a pregnancy study.

The chain carries TRBV7-2 and TRBJ1-6; unclear D gene. Germline values: CDR1 SGHTA, CDR2 FQGNSA. The V gene lost 10 bases and the J gene lost 7 bases, with 14 bases spanning the gap. The CDR3 spans 13 residues. The CDR3 region has the DNA TGTGCCATTCTCGAAACGGGGAATTCACCCCTCCACTTT. Its translation: CAILETGNSPLHF.

This chain links TRBV7-3 with TRBJ2-2; D gene uncertain. V was pared by 2 bases and J by 5 bases, with 18 bases between. CDR1 and CDR2 (germline): SGHTA, FQGTGA. This CDR3 has 17 residues. The CDR3 bases are TGTGCCAGCAGCTTAGGCCCCGCGGCAGTCAGAACCGGGGAGCTGTTTTTT. Protein sequence: CASSLGPAAVRTGELFF.

This clone was picked up one time. The chain has TRBV10-3 and TRBJ2-5; tentative D call: TRBD1 (7 bases). The CDR3 is 15 amino acids. Deletions cut 2 bases from V and 0 bases from J, with 10 bases between. Germline V gene data show CDR1 as ENHRY and CDR2 as SYGVKD. CDR3 nucleotide sequence: TGTGCCATCAGTGAGGCAGGGGGGAACCAAGAGACCCAGTACTTC. Its translation: CAISEAGGNQETQYF.

The gene calls are TRBV5-6 and TRBJ1-3, with D maybe TRBD1 (5 bases). This CDR3 has 15 residues. Trimming shortened V by 2 bases and J by 0 bases, and 9 bases separated the two germline ends. Germline CDR1 SGHDT, CDR2 YYEEEE. DNA for the CDR3: TGTGCCAGCAGCTTCGGAGACAGCTCTGGAAACACCATATATTTT. The encoded protein is CASSFGDSSGNTIYF.

V gene TRBV27 combines with J gene TRBJ2-7; 8 bases align to TRBD1. This CDR3 spans 15 amino acids. Germline values: CDR1 MNHEY, CDR2 SMNVEV (reference sequence). The V and J ends lost 4 bases and 6 bases, in that order; junction bases with no gene match: 11. The CDR3 loop is CASSSGTGPDGEQYF. The DNA for the CDR3 is TGTGCCAGCAGTTCGGGGACAGGACCGGATGGCGAGCAGTACTTC.

The chain couples TRBV2 to TRBJ2-3; 11 bases map to TRBD2. The V gene's germline CDR1 is SNHLY and CDR2 FYNNEI. Unmatched junction bases numbered 7, after V lost 2 bases and J lost 0 bases. The CDR3 loop spans 18 amino acids. Here the CDR3 DNA reads TGTGCCAGCAGTGAAAGGCTAGCGGGGGGCAAAAGCACAGATACGCAGTATTTT. It translates to CASSERLAGGKSTDTQYF.

This chain connects TRBV19 to TRBJ2-4; 8 bases agree with TRBD1. Germline values: CDR1 LNHDA, CDR2 SQIVND (reference sequence). Losses at the gene ends were 7 bases for V and 1 base for J; bases not matched to a gene: 3. This CDR3 comprises 14 residues. The CDR3 DNA reads TGTGCCAGTAAGGACAGGGCGGCCAAAAACATTCAGTACTTC. Translated: CASKDRAAKNIQYF.

V is TRBV4-3 and J is TRBJ2-3, with TRBD2 matching 8 bases. The trim removed 0 bases at V and 2 bases at J, leaving 7 bases unmatched. CDR1 is LGHNA and CDR2 is YSLEER in the germline V gene. CDR3 length equals 17 residues. Here the CDR3 reads CASSQDWASGFTDTQYF. The CDR3 DNA reads TGCGCCAGCAGCCAAGATTGGGCTAGCGGGTTCACAGATACGCAGTATTTT.

The J gene is TRBJ2-7, the V gene TRBV2; 9 bases agree with TRBD1. Germline lookup yields CDR1 SNHLY and CDR2 FYNNEI. This CDR3 comprises 15 residues. The V segment lost 6 bases and the J segment 5 bases; nucleotides outside the gene matches: 11. CDR3 sequence reads: CASRRTGGRFDEQYF. CDR3 nucleotides: TGTGCCAGCAGACGCACAGGGGGCAGGTTCGACGAGCAGTACTTC. Together with reference TRBV2 and TRBJ2-7, the CDR3 gives the full variable domain: EPEVTQTPSHQVTQMGQEVILRCVPISNHLYFYWYRQILGQKVEFLVSFYNNEISEKSEIFDDQFSVERPDGSNFTLKIRSTKLEDSAMYFCASRRTGGRFDEQYFGPGTRLTVT.

The CDR3 sequence: CASKDPGGWTEAFF. CDR3 bases: TGTGCCAGCAAGGACCCGGGGGGGTGGACTGAAGCTTTCTTT. This sequence joins TRBV4-2 and TRBJ1-1; D might be TRBD1 (5 bases). The germline V gene has CDR1 LGHNA and CDR2 YNFKEQ. V gave up 7 bases and J gave up 5 bases, with 17 bases separating them. The CDR3 sequence is 14 residues long.

J is TRBJ2-4 and V is TRBV6-6; 7 nucleotides match TRBD2. Germline assignment: CDR1 MNHNY and CDR2 SVGAGI (reference sequence). V trimming: 4 bases; J trimming: 7 bases; junction bases outside the gene matches: 1. The CDR3 extends over 12 amino acids. Here the CDR3 DNA reads TGTGCCAGCAGTTTGGGGGGGAACATTCAGTACTTC. Encoded protein: CASSLGGNIQYF.

Here the CDR3 reads CASSYREGEQFF. In nucleotides, the CDR3 is TGTGCCAGCAGCTACAGGGAGGGTGAGCAGTTCTTC. The V call is TRBV7-3, the J call TRBJ2-1, with a weak D call TRBD2 (7 bases). The germline gives CDR1 SGHTA, CDR2 FQGTGA. There are 12 residues in the CDR3. Trimming cost V 4 bases and J 9 bases, with 10 bases left between them. Combining the CDR3 with reference TRBV7-3 and TRBJ2-1 gives the whole variable domain GAGVSQTPSNKVTEKGKYVELRCDPISGHTALYWYRQSLGQGPEFLIYFQGTGAADDSGLPNDRFFAVRPEGSVSTLKIQRTERGDSAVYLCASSYREGEQFFGPGTRLTVL.

This chain uses TRBV5-6 with TRBJ2-7; D uncertain. The germline gives CDR1 SGHDT, CDR2 YYEEEE. The CDR3 has 14 amino acids. Trimming stripped 0 bases from V and 4 bases from J, with 11 bases between. The CDR3 region is CASSLGGTPYEQYF. The CDR3 nucleotides are TGTGCCAGCAGCTTGGGTGGTACACCTTACGAGCAGTACTTC.

J is TRBJ1-5 and V is TRBV5-6; D is unclear. The germline gives CDR1 SGHDT, CDR2 YYEEEE. V shed 4 bases and J shed 1 base, with 24 bases lying between them. The CDR3 runs 19 residues. The CDR3 DNA reads as TGTGCCAGCAGCCCCCCGGGCAGCGGCGATCTATGGAGCAATCAGCCCCAGCATTTT. It specifies CASSPPGSGDLWSNQPQHF.

This clone appeared a single time. The genes are TRBV13 and TRBJ2-3, with a possible D match to TRBD2 (5 bases). V was shortened by 1 base and J by 2 bases, with 10 bases between the two germline ends. Germline values: CDR1 PRHDT, CDR2 FYEKMQ (reference sequence). The CDR3 consists of 15 residues. CDR3 in amino acids: CASSLAEGNTDTQYF. The DNA for the CDR3 is TGTGCCAGCAGCTTAGCCGAGGGAAACACAGATACGCAGTATTTT.

This chain uses TRBV29-1 with TRBJ1-2; 8 bases fit TRBD1. This CDR3 is built from 16 residues. Germline V gene sequence: CDR1 SQVTM, CDR2 ANQGSEA. V dropped 4 bases and J dropped 1; count of bases not matched to a gene: 11. CDR3 coding DNA: TGCAGCGTTGTAGCCCGGACAGGGACCTTTAACTATGGCTACACCTTC. As protein: CSVVARTGTFNYGYTF.

This sequence joins TRBV6-4 and TRBJ2-2; 7 positions match TRBD1. From germline, CDR1 is MRHNA and CDR2 SNTAGT. CDR3 length: 16 residues. V shed 6 bases and J 3 bases; nucleotides not matched to a gene: 10. CDR3: CASSYRGLPYTGELFF. The CDR3 region has the DNA TGTGCCAGCAGCTACAGGGGCTTACCCTACACCGGGGAGCTGTTTTTT.

This chain joins TRBV29-1 and TRBJ1-4, with no clear D. Per the germline V gene, CDR1 is SQVTM and CDR2 is ANQGSEA. The CDR3 contains 12 residues. V dropped 7 bases and J dropped 11 bases, with 17 bases sitting between them. The CDR3 DNA follows: TGCAGCGGGTTGACGGAGGCGGCGAAACTGTTTTTT. Its protein is CSGLTEAAKLFF.

The chain carries TRBV9 and TRBJ2-2; D ambiguous. V was pared by 4 bases and J by 5 bases, with 9 bases between. This CDR3 has 13 amino acids. From germline, CDR1 is SGDLS and CDR2 YYNGEE. CDR3 DNA: TGTGCCAGCAGCCAACCTAGTACCGGGGAGCTGTTTTTT. It encodes CASSQPSTGELFF.

The rearrangement uses TRBV5-6 and TRBJ2-2; no reliable D call. The CDR3 contains 12 residues. The V and J ends lost 6 bases and 8 bases respectively, with 11 bases between them. Looked up from germline, CDR1 is SGHDT and CDR2 is YYEEEE. CDR3 nucleotide sequence: TGTGCCAGCAAACCCACACCTGGGGAGCTGTTTTTT. This sequence encodes CASKPTPGELFF.

The chain carries TRBV29-1 and TRBJ2-2; possibly TRBD1 for D (6 bases). V lost 4 bases and J 4 bases, leaving 7 bases between the germline ends. CDR3 size: 12 residues. In germline, CDR1 is SQVTM, CDR2 ANQGSEA. In DNA, the CDR3 is TGCAGCGTTGTGGGGGCCACCGGGGAGCTGTTTTTT. Translating gives CSVVGATGELFF.

The V gene is TRBV13, the J gene TRBJ1-6; TRBD1 might be the D (6 bases). V was shortened by 6 bases and J by 7 bases, with 16 bases between the two germline ends. CDR1 is PRHDT and CDR2 is FYEKMQ in the germline V gene (reference sequence). There are 15 residues in the CDR3. CDR3 sequence (DNA): TGTGCCAGCAGTCCCCGGGACACCAGGAATTCACCCCTCCACTTT. It is translated as CASSPRDTRNSPLHF.

This sequence joins TRBV9 and TRBJ2-1; 13 bases line up with TRBD2. Germline V gives CDR1 SGDLS, CDR2 YYNGEE. After removal of 4 bases from V and 8 bases from J, the junction contained 18 bases not matched to a gene. The CDR3 sequence is 19 residues long. The CDR3 region has the DNA TGTGCCAGCAGCCCCAGTGCACTAGCGGGGGGGCTATATTCGGATGAGCAGTTCTTC. Protein product: CASSPSALAGGLYSDEQFF.

The chain uses TRBV13 and TRBJ2-7; 8 bases line up with TRBD2. The CDR3 loop spans 16 amino acids. The germline CDR1 and CDR2 sequences are PRHDT and FYEKMQ (reference sequence). Unmatched junction bases numbered 16, after V lost 5 bases and J lost 7 bases. The CDR3 here is CASSPGGASGTWEQYF. Written as DNA, the CDR3 is TGTGCCAGCAGCCCGGGGGGGGCATCAGGCACCTGGGAGCAGTACTTC.

Concerning this clone: A read error may produce the germline difference seen at one junction end. The genes are TRBV7-7 and TRBJ2-3, with a tentative D call TRBD1 (5 bases). This CDR3 contains 14 residues. Germline lookup yields CDR1 SSHAT and CDR2 FNYEAQ (reference sequence). CDR3 bases: TGTGCTAGCAGCTTAGGTCCAGGGACAGATACGCAGTATTTT. As protein: CASSLGPGTDTQYF.

V usage is TRBV7-8 and J usage is TRBJ1-2; weak D call: TRBD1 (6 bases). Germline CDR1 and CDR2: SGHVS and FQNEAQ. This CDR3 contains 14 residues. Trimming pared 3 bases from V and 2 bases from J, leaving 10 bases between. CDR3: CASSLSGANYGYTF. CDR3 in DNA: TGTGCCAGCAGCTTGTCAGGGGCGAACTATGGCTACACCTTC.

The rearrangement links TRBV19 to TRBJ2-3; 9 positions agree with TRBD2. The trim removed 11 bases at V and 5 bases at J, leaving 11 bases unmatched. The CDR3 is made up of 14 amino acids. Germline V gene data show CDR1 as LNHDA and CDR2 as SQIVND (reference sequence). The CDR3 protein is CACWAGGPQDTQYF. The DNA of the CDR3 is TGTGCCTGTTGGGCGGGGGGGCCGCAAGATACGCAGTATTTT.

This chain joins TRBV4-3 and TRBJ2-2, with 9 bases fitting TRBD1. V was clipped by 0 bases and J by 7 bases; unmatched bases: 6. Looked up from germline, CDR1 is LGHNA and CDR2 is YSLEER. The CDR3 length is 16 residues. Here the CDR3 reads CASSQDPQGAVGELFF. CDR3 nucleotide sequence: TGCGCCAGCAGCCAAGATCCACAGGGGGCAGTCGGGGAGCTGTTTTTT.

The genes are TRBV10-3 and TRBJ2-7; 8 bases match TRBD1. Germline V gene data show CDR1 as ENHRY and CDR2 as SYGVKD. With 3 bases clipped from V and 5 bases from J, the junction kept 6 bases outside the gene matches. The CDR3 is 14 residues long. The CDR3 protein is CAISDGRGQDEQYF. CDR3 sequence (DNA): TGTGCCATCAGTGATGGCAGGGGGCAGGACGAGCAGTACTTC.

As concerns this clone: At one end, the junction sequence differs from germline, possibly due to a read error. The chain links TRBV7-7 to TRBJ2-5, with 11 bases lining up with TRBD2. The CDR3 runs to 15 residues. Germline V gene data show CDR1 as SSHAT and CDR2 as FNYEAQ (reference sequence). Here the CDR3 reads CASSPLTSGAETQYF. CDR3 DNA sequence: TGTGCTAGCAGCCCCCTGACTAGCGGGGCCGAGACCCAGTACTTC.

The rearrangement links TRBV7-3 to TRBJ1-2, with D uncertain. The CDR3 consists of 14 residues. In germline, CDR1 is SGHTA, CDR2 FQGTGA. Deletions cut 0 bases from V and 5 bases from J, with 10 bases between. The CDR3 DNA is TGTGCCAGCAGCTTAACGGGCGGGGAGTATGGCTACACCTTC. Protein product: CASSLTGGEYGYTF.

J is TRBJ1-1 and V is TRBV4-3; TRBD1 agrees at 10 bases. The CDR3 spans 16 residues. Germline values: CDR1 LGHNA, CDR2 YSLEER. J lost 3 bases, V lost 3 bases, and 7 bases had no gene match. CDR3 coding DNA: TGCGCCAGCAGCCAGACACCGGGACAGGGGTACACTGAAGCTTTCTTT. This gives the protein CASSQTPGQGYTEAFF.